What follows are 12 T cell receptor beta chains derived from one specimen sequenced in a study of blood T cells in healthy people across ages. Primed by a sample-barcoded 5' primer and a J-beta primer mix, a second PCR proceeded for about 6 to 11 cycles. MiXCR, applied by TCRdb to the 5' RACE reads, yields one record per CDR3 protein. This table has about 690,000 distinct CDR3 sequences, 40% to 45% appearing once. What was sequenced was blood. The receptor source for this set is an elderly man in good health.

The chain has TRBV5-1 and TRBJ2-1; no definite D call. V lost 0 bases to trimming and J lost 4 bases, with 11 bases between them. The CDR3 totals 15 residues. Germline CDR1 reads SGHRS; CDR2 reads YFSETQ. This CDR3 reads CASSLAGERYNEQFF. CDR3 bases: TGCGCCAGCAGCTTGGCTGGAGAACGATACAATGAGCAGTTCTTC.

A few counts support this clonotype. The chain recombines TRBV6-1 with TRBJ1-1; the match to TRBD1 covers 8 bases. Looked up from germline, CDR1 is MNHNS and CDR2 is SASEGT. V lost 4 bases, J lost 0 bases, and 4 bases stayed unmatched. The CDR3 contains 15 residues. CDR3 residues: CASSGGDRLNTEAFF. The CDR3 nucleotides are TGTGCCAGCAGTGGGGGGGACAGGTTGAACACTGAAGCTTTCTTT.

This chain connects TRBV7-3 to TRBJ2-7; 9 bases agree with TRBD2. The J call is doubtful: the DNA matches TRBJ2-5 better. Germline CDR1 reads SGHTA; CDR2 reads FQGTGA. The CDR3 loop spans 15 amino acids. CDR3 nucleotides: TGTGCCAGCAGCTTAGCCGCGGGAGGGCTGGAGACCCAGTACTTC. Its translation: CASSLAAGGLETQYF.

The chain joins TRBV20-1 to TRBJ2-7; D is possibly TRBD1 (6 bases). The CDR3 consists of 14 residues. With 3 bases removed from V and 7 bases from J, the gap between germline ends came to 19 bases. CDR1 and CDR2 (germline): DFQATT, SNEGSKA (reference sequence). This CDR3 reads CSARPPQGQQEQYF. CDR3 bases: TGCAGTGCTAGGCCCCCCCAGGGGCAGCAGGAGCAGTACTTC.

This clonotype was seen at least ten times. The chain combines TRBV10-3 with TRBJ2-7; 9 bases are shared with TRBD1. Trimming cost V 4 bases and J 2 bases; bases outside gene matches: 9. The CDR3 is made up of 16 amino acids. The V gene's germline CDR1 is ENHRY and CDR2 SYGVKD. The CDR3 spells CAISGQRTGDPYEQYF. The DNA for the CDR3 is TGTGCCATCAGTGGACAAAGGACAGGGGACCCCTACGAGCAGTACTTC.

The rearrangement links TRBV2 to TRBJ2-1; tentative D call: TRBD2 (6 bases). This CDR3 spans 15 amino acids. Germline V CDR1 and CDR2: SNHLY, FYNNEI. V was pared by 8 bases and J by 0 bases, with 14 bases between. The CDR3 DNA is TGTGCCAGCTCCGGAGGAGGGAGCTCCTACAATGAGCAGTTCTTC. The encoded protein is CASSGGGSSYNEQFF.

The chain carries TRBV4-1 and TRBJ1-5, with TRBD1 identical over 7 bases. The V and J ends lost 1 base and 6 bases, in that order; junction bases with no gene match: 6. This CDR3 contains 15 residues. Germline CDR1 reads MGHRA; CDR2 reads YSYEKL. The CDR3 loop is CASSQGEGAGQPQHF. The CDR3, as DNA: TGCGCCAGCAGCCAAGGAGAGGGGGCAGGTCAGCCCCAGCATTTT.

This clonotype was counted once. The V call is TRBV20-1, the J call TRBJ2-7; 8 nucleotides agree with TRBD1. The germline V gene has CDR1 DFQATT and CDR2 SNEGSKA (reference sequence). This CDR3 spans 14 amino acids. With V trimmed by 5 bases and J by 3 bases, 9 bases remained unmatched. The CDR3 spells CSAETGQGDYEQYF. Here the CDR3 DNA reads TGCAGTGCTGAAACCGGACAGGGAGACTACGAGCAGTACTTC.

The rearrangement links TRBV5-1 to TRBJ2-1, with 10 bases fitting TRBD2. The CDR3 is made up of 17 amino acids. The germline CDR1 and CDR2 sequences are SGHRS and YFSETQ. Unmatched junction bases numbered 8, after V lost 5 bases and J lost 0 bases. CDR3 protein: CASSSNPSGGSYNEQFF. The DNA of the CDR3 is TGCGCCAGCAGTTCCAACCCTAGCGGGGGCTCCTACAATGAGCAGTTCTTC.

This CDR3 is CASSLDREGQPQHF. As DNA, the CDR3 is TGTGCCAGCAGCTTGGACAGGGAGGGACAGCCCCAGCATTTT. The gene calls are TRBV7-9 and TRBJ1-5; 8 bases map to TRBD1. Germline assignment: CDR1 SEHNR and CDR2 FQNEAQ (reference sequence). The trim removed 3 bases at V and 7 bases at J, leaving 5 bases unmatched. The CDR3 loop spans 14 amino acids.

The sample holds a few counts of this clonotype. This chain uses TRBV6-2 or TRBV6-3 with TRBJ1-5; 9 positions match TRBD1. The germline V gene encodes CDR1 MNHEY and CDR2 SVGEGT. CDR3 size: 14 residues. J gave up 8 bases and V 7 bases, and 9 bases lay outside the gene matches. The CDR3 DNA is TGTGCCAGCAACGAGGGACAGGGCCTTAAGCCCCAGCATTTT. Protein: CASNEGQGLKPQHF.

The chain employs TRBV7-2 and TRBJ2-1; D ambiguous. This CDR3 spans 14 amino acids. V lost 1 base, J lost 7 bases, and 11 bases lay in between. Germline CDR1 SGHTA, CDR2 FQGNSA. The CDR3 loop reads CASSLDRTDNEQFF. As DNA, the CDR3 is TGTGCCAGCAGCTTAGACCGGACGGATAATGAGCAGTTCTTC.